Listed below are T cell receptor beta chains from one sample, sequenced in a study of OX40 agonist ivuxolimab in advanced cancers. Here immunoSEQ multiplex PCR was the method, and the copy in TCRdb shows in-frame clones only, minus some. This sample yields over 75,000 clones, of which about 93% are seen a single time; around 1.1% belongs to the top ten. Sequences were derived from CD4+ or CD8+ T cells sorted from blood, sampled in a trial of the OX40 agonist ivuxolimab. These TCRs come from an adult with an advanced solid tumor such as melanoma, head and neck, liver or kidney cancer. The CDR3 runs from the conserved cysteine through the conserved F or W. A D gene is named only where the DNA matches it firmly. Size tells how often a clone was seen (once, few, many) or the class of an expanded clone, and some rows leave it out.

j_call v_call clone_size d_call cdr3_aa cdr3_nt
TRBJ1-4 TRBV19 NA NA CASSKQGINEKLFF TGTGCCAGTAGTAAACAGGGCATTAATGAAAAACTGTTTTTT
TRBJ2-7 TRBV7-6 NA TRBD1 CASSPYQTGAAYEQYF TGTGCCAGCAGCCCTTACCAGACAGGGGCTGCCTACGAGCAGTACTTC
TRBJ2-7 TRBV11-3 NA NA CASSFPSAYEQYF TGTGCCAGCAGCTTTCCTAGCGCCTACGAGCAGTACTTC
TRBJ2-2 TRBV9 NA NA CASSVGGGFFTGELFF TGTGCCAGCAGCGTAGGAGGCGGCTTTTTCACCGGGGAGCTGTTTTTT
TRBJ2-1 TRBV10-1 NA NA CASSENRASSYNEQFF TGCGCCAGCAGTGAGAACAGGGCGAGCTCCTACAATGAGCAGTTCTTC
TRBJ2-7 TRBV6-6 NA TRBD1 CASSYFGQGAGEQYF TGTGCCAGCAGTTACTTTGGGCAGGGGGCGGGGGAGCAGTACTTC
TRBJ1-5 TRBV30 many NA CAWSRGQNQPQHF TGTGCCTGGAGCCGGGGCCAAAATCAGCCCCAGCATTTT
TRBJ2-3 TRBV2 NA NA CASSEGPSGHTDTQYF TGTGCCAGCAGTGAGGGCCCGAGCGGGCACACAGATACGCAGTATTTT
TRBJ1-3 TRBV6-5 few NA CASSYSASGAGNTIYF TGTGCCAGCAGTTACTCAGCGTCGGGTGCTGGAAACACCATATATTTT
TRBJ1-5 TRBV28 few NA CASRPQDLQPQHF TGTGCCAGCAGACCCCAAGACCTTCAACCCCAGCATTTT
TRBJ2-2 TRBV14 NA NA CASSLILGKDTGELFF TGTGCCAGCAGCCTTATTCTGGGGAAGGACACCGGGGAGCTGTTTTTT
TRBJ2-3 TRBV19 NA NA CASSRDRLDTQYF TGTGCCAGTAGTAGAGACAGACTGGATACGCAGTATTTT
TRBJ1-2 TRBV19 NA TRBD1 CASRDRASGYTF TGTGCCAGTCGGGACAGGGCGTCGGGCTACACCTTC
TRBJ2-7 TRBV18 NA TRBD2 CASSPGFGLAGREQYF TGTGCCAGCTCACCGGGGTTTGGACTAGCGGGACGGGAGCAGTACTTC
TRBJ1-6 TRBV21-1 NA NA CASSKTGQGLYNSPLHF TGTGCCAGCAGCAAAACGGGACAGGGCCTCTATAATTCACCCCTCCACTTT
TRBJ2-7 TRBV5-6 NA NA CASSSIYEQYF TGTGCCAGCAGCTCCATCTACGAGCAGTACTTC
TRBJ1-2 TRBV10-2 NA NA CASSESAGVYGYTF TGCGCCAGCAGTGAGTCGGCCGGGGTTTATGGCTACACCTTC
TRBJ2-5 TRBV6-5 NA TRBD1 CASSQGAKETQYF TGTGCCAGCAGTCAGGGGGCAAAAGAGACCCAGTACTTC
TRBJ2-3 TRBV5-4 NA NA CASSFFSGDTQYF TGTGCCAGCAGCTTTTTTAGCGGAGATACGCAGTATTTT
TRBJ2-1 TRBV14 NA TRBD2 CASSPLAGANNEQFF TGTGCCAGCAGCCCCCTCGCGGGAGCGAACAATGAGCAGTTCTTC
TRBJ2-2 TRBV9 once NA CASSVGGGDTGELFF TGTGCCAGCAGCGTAGGCGGGGGCGACACCGGGGAGCTGTTTTTT
TRBJ1-5 TRBV6-5 NA NA CASSSGGRDGQPQHF TGTGCCAGCAGTTCTGGGGGCAGGGATGGTCAGCCCCAGCATTTT
TRBJ1-5 TRBV30 NA NA CAWSIQGSQPQHF TGTGCCTGGAGTATCCAAGGCAGTCAGCCCCAGCATTTT
TRBJ2-7 TRBV10-1 NA TRBD2 CASSGLAGPLGEQYF TGCGCCAGCAGTGGCTTAGCGGGACCCTTAGGGGAGCAGTACTTC
TRBJ2-1 TRBV6-1 NA TRBD2 CASSRLAVGAEQFF TGTGCCAGCAGTCGACTAGCCGTGGGCGCTGAGCAGTTCTTC
TRBJ1-4 TRBV6-1 NA NA CASSVAGEVVREKLFF TGTGCCAGCAGTGTAGCAGGGGAAGTGGTACGTGAAAAACTGTTTTTT
TRBJ2-3 TRBV7-2 NA TRBD2 CASSLKAGGTDTQYF TGTGCCAGCAGCTTAAAAGCGGGAGGCACAGATACGCAGTATTTT
TRBJ1-3 TRBV5-1 NA NA CASSLEGGSSGNTIYF TGCGCCAGCAGCTTGGAGGGCGGAAGCTCTGGAAACACCATATATTTT
TRBJ2-3 TRBV11-2 NA NA CASSLDRGRADTQYF TGTGCCAGCAGCTTAGATCGGGGACGAGCAGATACGCAGTATTTT
TRBJ2-3 TRBV11-2 NA NA CASSSGATGSSTDTQYF TGTGCCAGCAGCTCTGGGGCCACGGGATCTAGCACAGATACGCAGTATTTT
TRBJ2-3 TRBV7-7 NA NA CASSLGLGSTDTQYF TGTGCTAGCAGCTTGGGACTGGGAAGCACAGATACGCAGTATTTT
TRBJ1-2 TRBV27 NA NA CASSPEGYYGYTF TGTGCCAGCAGCCCGGAAGGATACTATGGCTACACCTTC
TRBJ2-3 TRBV10-1 NA NA CASSESGWTDTQYF TGCGCCAGCAGTGAGTCTGGTTGGACAGATACGCAGTATTTT
TRBJ2-7 TRBV28 NA TRBD1 CASSLAGTGLYEQYF TGTGCCAGCAGTTTAGCCGGGACAGGCTTGTACGAGCAGTACTTC
TRBJ1-1 TRBV5-4 NA NA CASSWGPGNTEAFF TGTGCCAGCAGCTGGGGGCCGGGGAACACTGAAGCTTTCTTT
TRBJ2-2 TRBV19 NA NA CATWSQGDGELFF TGTGCCACTTGGAGTCAGGGTGACGGGGAGCTGTTTTTT
TRBJ2-7 TRBV7-9 NA NA CASSLEASAIYEQYF TGTGCCAGCAGCTTAGAGGCTAGCGCTATCTACGAGCAGTACTTC
TRBJ2-7 TRBV28 NA TRBD1 CASTTGIPYEQYF TGTGCCAGCACGACAGGGATTCCCTACGAGCAGTACTTC
TRBJ2-7 TRBV19 NA NA CASRTQGSSYEQYF TGTGCCAGTAGAACTCAGGGCAGCTCCTACGAGCAGTACTTC
TRBJ2-2 TRBV7-8 NA NA CASSQMVSTGELFF TGTGCCAGCAGCCAGATGGTTAGCACCGGGGAGCTGTTTTTT
TRBJ2-1 TRBV29-1 NA NA CSVIRLVFAEQFF TGCAGCGTTATCCGCCTAGTTTTCGCTGAGCAGTTCTTC
TRBJ2-5 TRBV2 NA NA CASRPNNVRQETQYF TGTGCCAGCAGACCTAATAACGTGCGGCAAGAGACCCAGTACTTC
TRBJ2-2 TRBV13 NA TRBD2 CASSPGTSGYNTGELFF TGTGCCAGCAGCCCAGGGACTAGCGGTTATAACACCGGGGAGCTGTTTTTT
TRBJ2-7 TRBV5-1 NA TRBD1 CASSTGQGYEQYF TGCGCCAGCAGCACGGGACAGGGGTACGAGCAGTACTTC
TRBJ2-7 TRBV15 NA NA CATSRQEGAGQRSYEQYF TGTGCCACCAGCAGACAAGAGGGCGCGGGACAGAGATCCTACGAGCAGTACTTC
TRBJ1-1 TRBV5-4 NA TRBD1 CASSLIGGQVRTEAFF TGTGCCAGCAGCTTGATAGGGGGCCAAGTTAGAACTGAAGCTTTCTTT
TRBJ2-5 TRBV7-3 NA TRBD2 CASRLKGTSGRQETQYF TGTGCCAGCAGACTCAAAGGGACTAGCGGTCGACAAGAGACCCAGTACTTC
TRBJ2-2 TRBV5-1 NA NA CASSLGGLNTGELFF TGCGCCAGCAGCTTGGGCGGGCTTAACACCGGGGAGCTGTTTTTT
TRBJ2-1 TRBV7-2 NA TRBD2 CASSGLAGGRGEQFF TGTGCCAGCAGCGGACTAGCGGGAGGTCGGGGGGAGCAGTTCTTC